This TCR beta chain stems from a study of shared clonotypes between healthy human individuals. This clone was observed once. This table comes from immunoSEQ multiplex PCR, and its TCRdb copy is limited to in-frame clones, with some not included. The sample consists of approximately 2.4 million clones, 90% to 97% of them appearing once. Trimming at V came to 5 bases and at J to 5 bases, leaving 6 bases not matched to a gene. The CDR3 loop spans 13 amino acids. Germline V gene data show CDR1 as LNHDA and CDR2 as SQIVND (reference sequence). This sequence originates from a man aged 18 to 30 in good health. V is TRBV19 and J is TRBJ2-7, with 7 bases aligning to TRBD2. Sequenced sample: naive CD4+ T cells sorted from blood. Subset described: CD45RA+ positively selected. The CDR3 DNA follows: TGTGCCAGTAGTGCTGGGGAGGGGAACGAGCAGTACTTC. Translating gives CASSAGEGNEQYF.